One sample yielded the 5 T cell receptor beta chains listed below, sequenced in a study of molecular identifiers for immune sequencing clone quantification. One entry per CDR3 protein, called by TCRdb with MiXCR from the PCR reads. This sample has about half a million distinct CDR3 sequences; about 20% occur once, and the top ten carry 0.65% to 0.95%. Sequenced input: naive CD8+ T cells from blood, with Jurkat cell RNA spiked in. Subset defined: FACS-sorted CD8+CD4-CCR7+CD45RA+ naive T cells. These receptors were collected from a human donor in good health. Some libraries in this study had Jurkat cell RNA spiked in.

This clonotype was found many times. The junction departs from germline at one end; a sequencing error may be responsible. The chain's CDR3 is CASSLSGTSGPSTDTQYF. DNA of the CDR3: TGTGCCAGCAGTCTATCCGGGACTAGCGGGCCAAGCACAGATACGCAGTATTTT. The V call is TRBV27, the J call TRBJ2-3, with TRBD2 identical over 12 bases. The CDR3 is 18 amino acids. Germline V CDR1 and CDR2: MNHEY, SMNVEV (reference sequence).

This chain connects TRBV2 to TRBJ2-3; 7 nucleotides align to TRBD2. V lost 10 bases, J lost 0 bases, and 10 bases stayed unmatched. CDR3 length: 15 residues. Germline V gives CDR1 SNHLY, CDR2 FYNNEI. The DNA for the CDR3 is TGTGCCACCACCGACGGGAGGCTTAGCACAGATACGCAGTATTTT. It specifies CATTDGRLSTDTQYF.

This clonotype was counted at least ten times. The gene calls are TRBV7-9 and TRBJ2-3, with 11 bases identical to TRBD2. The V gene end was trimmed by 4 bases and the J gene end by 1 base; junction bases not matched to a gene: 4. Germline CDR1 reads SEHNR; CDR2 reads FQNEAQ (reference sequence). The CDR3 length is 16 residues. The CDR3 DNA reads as TGTGCCAGCAGCTCCTGGGGACTAGCGGGCACAGATACGCAGTATTTT. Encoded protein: CASSSWGLAGTDTQYF.

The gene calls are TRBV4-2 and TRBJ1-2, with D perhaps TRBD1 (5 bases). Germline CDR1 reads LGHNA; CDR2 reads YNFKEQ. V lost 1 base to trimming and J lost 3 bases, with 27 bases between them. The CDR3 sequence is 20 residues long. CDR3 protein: CASSQGPGGGNTQVDYGYTF. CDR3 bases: TGTGCCAGCAGCCAAGGCCCCGGGGGGGGTAATACGCAGGTGGACTATGGCTACACCTTC.

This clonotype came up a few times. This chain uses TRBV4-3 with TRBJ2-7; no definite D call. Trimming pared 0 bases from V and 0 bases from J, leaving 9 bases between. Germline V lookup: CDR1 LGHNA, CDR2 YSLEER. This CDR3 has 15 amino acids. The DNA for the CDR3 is TGCGCCAGCAGCCAAGATGCCCAGAGCTCCTACGAGCAGTACTTC. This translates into CASSQDAQSSYEQYF.